This passage covers 2 T cell receptor beta chains from one sample sequenced in a study of CD8 T cells in Susac syndrome (dated by TCRdb to between 2019 and 2020). Libraries were built with the immunoSEQ multiplex PCR assay. RNA was extracted using the RNeasy kit, and about 0.45 to 1 ug of the RNA was reverse transcribed with random hexamers. The public reads were reprocessed in TCRdb via fastp at Q25 and MiXCR, keeping in-frame beta chains. One record per CDR3 amino acid sequence lists the most common genes and DNA. The sample has around 190,000 distinct CDR3 sequences on record, 90% to 95% of them singletons. 0.1% of the sample is held by the ten biggest clonotypes. Sample: CD4+ T cells from PBMCs. The receptors come from a human donor in good health.

This chain links TRBV7-2 with TRBJ2-5, with 7 nucleotides matching TRBD2. V was clipped by 8 bases and J by 2 bases; unmatched bases: 5. The CDR3 has 13 amino acids. Germline CDR1 SGHTA, CDR2 FQGNSA. CDR3 in amino acids: CASRLGGQETQYF. DNA of the CDR3: TGTGCCAGCCGACTGGGGGGGCAAGAGACCCAGTACTTC. Full variable domain (missing parts from reference TRBV7-2 and TRBJ2-5): GAGVSQSPSNKVTEKGKDVELRCDPISGHTALYWYRQSLGQGLEFLIYFQGNSAPDKSGLPSDRFSAERTGGSVSTLTIQRTQQEDSAVYLCASRLGGQETQYFGPGTRLLVL.

This sequence joins TRBV6-1 and TRBJ2-1; D unresolved. Germline V gene data show CDR1 as MNHNS and CDR2 as SASEGT. Trimming took 7 bases from V and 3 from J, leaving 10 bases between them. The length of the CDR3 is 13 residues. For the CDR3, the DNA is TGTGCCAGCACAGGCAGGTACTACAATGAGCAGTTCTTC. Amino acids: CASTGRYYNEQFF.